This T cell receptor beta chain emerged from a study of shared clonotypes between healthy human individuals. The CDR3 runs to 18 residues. The germline V gene encodes CDR1 SSHAT and CDR2 FNYEAQ (reference sequence). As to this clone: At one boundary the junction diverges from the germline segment, which might be a read error.

Every immunoSEQ plate was one replicate of a subset's evenly spread DNA. When replicate PCRs were run on unsorted PBMC, they used 300 ng DNA, some 33,000 T cell genomes. Some clones are missing from TCRdb's copy, which holds only in-frame ones; the method was immunoSEQ multiplex PCR. The table records about 490,000 clones, about 79% of them present only once. The chain couples TRBV7-7 to TRBJ2-1, with 12 positions matching TRBD2. The receptor comes from a woman aged 40 to 50 in good health. Some clones in this sample may be carry-over from other donors' samples. The sequenced material came from PBMCs. The CDR3 region is CASSLSRGVASGRAREFF. The CDR3 nucleotides are TGTGCTAGCAGCTTATCCCGGGGGGTGGCTAGCGGGAGGGCCCGAGAGTTCTTC.